This T cell receptor (beta chain) appears in the sequencing data of a study of tumor-infiltrating lymphocytes in primary liver carcinoma. Note on this clonotype: At one end the junction does not follow the germline gene, possibly because of a read error.

Germline assignment: CDR1 SGHAT and CDR2 FQNNGV. CDR3 length equals 17 residues. Priming with a constant-region primer yielded TCR beta cDNA from 500 ng total RNA. Amplification in three nested multiplex PCR rounds with slightly modified ARM-PCR gave rise to TCR beta libraries. The first two PCR rounds used TRBV1-TRBV30 primers with a Cbeta primer, 9 to 11 cycles each. One entry per CDR3 protein results from TCRdb running MiXCR on the multiplex PCR reads. The table shows roughly 91,000 distinct CDR3 sequences, with roughly 69% occurring only once. Scientists recovered RNA and DNA together from roughly 20-30 mg of unsorted bulk tissue.

The gene calls are TRBV11-2 and TRBJ2-3, with TRBD2 identical over 13 bases. The sequenced sample was liver tumor tissue from sampling region 5. Noted subset: tumor region T5, tumor centre. This TCR was sampled from a woman aged 60-75 years with primary liver carcinoma and hepatitis B virus infection. CDR3 region: CTSSLGLAGPLTDTQYF. The CDR3 DNA reads as TGTACCAGCAGCCTGGGACTAGCGGGGCCTCTCACAGATACGCAGTATTTT.